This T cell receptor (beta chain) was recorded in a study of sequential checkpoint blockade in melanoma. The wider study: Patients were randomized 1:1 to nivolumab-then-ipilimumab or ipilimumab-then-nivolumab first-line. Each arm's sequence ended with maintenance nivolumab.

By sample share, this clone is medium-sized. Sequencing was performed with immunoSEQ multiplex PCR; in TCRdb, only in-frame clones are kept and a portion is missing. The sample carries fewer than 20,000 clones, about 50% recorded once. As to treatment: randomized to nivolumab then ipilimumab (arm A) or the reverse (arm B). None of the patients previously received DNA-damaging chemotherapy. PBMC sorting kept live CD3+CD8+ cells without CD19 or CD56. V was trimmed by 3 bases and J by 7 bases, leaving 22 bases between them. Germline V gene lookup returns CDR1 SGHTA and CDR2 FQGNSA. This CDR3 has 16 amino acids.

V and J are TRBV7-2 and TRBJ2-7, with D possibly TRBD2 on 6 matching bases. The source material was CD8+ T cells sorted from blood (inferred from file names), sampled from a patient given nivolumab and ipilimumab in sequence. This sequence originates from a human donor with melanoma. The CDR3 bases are TGTGCCAGCAGCTTTTCATCGAGGGACTGGCTCGAAGAGCAGTACTTC. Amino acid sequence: CASSFSSRDWLEEQYF.